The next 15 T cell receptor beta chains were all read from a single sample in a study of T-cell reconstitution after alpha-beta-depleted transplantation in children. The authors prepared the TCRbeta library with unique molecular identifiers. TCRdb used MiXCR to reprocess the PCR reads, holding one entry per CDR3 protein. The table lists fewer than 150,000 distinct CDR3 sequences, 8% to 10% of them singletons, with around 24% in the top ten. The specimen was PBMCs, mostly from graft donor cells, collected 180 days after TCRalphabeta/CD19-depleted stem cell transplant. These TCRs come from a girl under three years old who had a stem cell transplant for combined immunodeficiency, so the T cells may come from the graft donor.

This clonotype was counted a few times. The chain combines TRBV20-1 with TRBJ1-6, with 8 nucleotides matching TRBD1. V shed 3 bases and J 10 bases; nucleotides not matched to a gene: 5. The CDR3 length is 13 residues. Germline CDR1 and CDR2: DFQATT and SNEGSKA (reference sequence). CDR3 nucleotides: TGCAGTGCTAGGCCAGGGGGCTTGTCACCCCTCCACTTT. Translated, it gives CSARPGGLSPLHF.

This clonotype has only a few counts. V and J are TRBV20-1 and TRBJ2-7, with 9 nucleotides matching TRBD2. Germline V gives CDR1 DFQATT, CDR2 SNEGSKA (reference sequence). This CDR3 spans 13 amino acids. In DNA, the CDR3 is TGCAGCGCAGCGGGAGGCCACCTTTACGAGCAGTACTTC. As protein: CSAAGGHLYEQYF.

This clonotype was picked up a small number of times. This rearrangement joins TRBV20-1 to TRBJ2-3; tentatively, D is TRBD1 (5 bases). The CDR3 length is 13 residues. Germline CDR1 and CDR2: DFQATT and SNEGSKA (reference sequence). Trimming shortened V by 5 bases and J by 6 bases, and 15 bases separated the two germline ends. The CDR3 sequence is CSAPGQGVDTQYF. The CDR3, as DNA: TGCAGTGCTCCTGGACAAGGCGTGGATACGCAGTATTTT.

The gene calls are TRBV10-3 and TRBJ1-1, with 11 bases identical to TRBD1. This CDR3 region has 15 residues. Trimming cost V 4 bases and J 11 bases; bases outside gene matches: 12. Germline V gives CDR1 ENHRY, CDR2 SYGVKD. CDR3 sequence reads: CAISASDRGRLDAFF. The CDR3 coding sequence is TGTGCCATCAGTGCCTCGGACAGGGGGCGCCTAGACGCTTTCTTT.

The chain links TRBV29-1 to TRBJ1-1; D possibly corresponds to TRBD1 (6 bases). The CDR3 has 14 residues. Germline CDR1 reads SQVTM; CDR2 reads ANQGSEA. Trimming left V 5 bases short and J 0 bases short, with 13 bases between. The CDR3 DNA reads TGCAGCGTTTGCAGGGGAGGTCTGAACACTGAAGCTTTCTTT. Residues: CSVCRGGLNTEAFF.

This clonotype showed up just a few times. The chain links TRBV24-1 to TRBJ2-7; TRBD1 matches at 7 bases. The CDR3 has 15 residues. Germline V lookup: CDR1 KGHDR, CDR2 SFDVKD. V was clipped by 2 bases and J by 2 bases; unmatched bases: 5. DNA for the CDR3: TGTGCCACCAGTGATTCCACAGACAGGGCCTACGAGCAGTACTTC. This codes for CATSDSTDRAYEQYF.

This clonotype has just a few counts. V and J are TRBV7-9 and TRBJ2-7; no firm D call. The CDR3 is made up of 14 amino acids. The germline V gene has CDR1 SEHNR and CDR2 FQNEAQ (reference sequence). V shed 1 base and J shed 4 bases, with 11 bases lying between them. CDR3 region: CASSLGGWGYEQYF. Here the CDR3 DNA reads TGTGCCAGCAGCTTAGGGGGATGGGGTTACGAGCAGTACTTC.

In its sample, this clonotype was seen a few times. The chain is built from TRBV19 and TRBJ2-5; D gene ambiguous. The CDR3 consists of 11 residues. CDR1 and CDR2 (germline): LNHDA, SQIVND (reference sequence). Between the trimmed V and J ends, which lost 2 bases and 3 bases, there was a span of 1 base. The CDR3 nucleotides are TGTGCCAGTAGTATAAAAGAGACCCAGTACTTC. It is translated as CASSIKETQYF.

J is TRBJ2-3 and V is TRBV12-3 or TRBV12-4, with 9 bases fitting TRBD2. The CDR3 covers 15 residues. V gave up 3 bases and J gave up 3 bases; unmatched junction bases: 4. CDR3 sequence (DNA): TGTGCCAGCAGTTTCCCGGGACTAGCTACAGATACGCAGTATTTT. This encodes CASSFPGLATDTQYF.

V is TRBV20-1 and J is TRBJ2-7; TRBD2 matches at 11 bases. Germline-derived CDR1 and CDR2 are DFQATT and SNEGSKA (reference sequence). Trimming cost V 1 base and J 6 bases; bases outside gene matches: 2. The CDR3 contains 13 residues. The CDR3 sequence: CSARGTSGGEQYF. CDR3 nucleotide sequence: TGCAGTGCTAGAGGCACTAGCGGGGGCGAGCAGTACTTC.

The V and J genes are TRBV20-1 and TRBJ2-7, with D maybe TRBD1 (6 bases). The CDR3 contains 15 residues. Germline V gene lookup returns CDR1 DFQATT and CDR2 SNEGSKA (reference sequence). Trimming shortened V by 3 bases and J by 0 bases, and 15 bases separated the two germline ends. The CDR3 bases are TGCAGTGCTAGCCCCGGGCAGGGGAGCTCCTACGAGCAGTACTTC. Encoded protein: CSASPGQGSSYEQYF.

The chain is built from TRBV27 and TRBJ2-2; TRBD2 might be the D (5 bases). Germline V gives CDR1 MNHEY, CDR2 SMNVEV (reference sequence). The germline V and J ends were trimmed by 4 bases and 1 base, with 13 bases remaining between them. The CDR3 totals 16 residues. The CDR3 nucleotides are TGTGCCAGCAGTTCGAGGGTCACCAGGAACACCGGGGAGCTGTTTTTT. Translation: CASSSRVTRNTGELFF.

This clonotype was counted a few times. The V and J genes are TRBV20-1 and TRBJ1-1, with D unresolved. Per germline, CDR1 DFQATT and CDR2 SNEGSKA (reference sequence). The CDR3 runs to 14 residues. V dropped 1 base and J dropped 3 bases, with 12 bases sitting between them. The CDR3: CSARGVFEDTEAFF. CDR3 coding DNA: TGCAGTGCTAGAGGGGTTTTCGAAGACACTGAAGCTTTCTTT.

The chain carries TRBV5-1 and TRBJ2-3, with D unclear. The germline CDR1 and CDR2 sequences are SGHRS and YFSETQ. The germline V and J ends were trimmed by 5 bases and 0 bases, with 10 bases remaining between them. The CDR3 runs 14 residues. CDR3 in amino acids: CASRGQTSTDTQYF. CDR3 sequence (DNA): TGCGCCAGCAGAGGGCAGACTAGCACAGATACGCAGTATTTT.

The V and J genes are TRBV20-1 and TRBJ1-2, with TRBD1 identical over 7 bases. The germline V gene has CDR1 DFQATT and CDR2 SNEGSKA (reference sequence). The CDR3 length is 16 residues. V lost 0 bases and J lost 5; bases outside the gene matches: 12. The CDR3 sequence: CSARDTGTVDLYGYTF. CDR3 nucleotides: TGCAGTGCTAGAGATACAGGGACAGTAGATTTATATGGCTACACCTTC.